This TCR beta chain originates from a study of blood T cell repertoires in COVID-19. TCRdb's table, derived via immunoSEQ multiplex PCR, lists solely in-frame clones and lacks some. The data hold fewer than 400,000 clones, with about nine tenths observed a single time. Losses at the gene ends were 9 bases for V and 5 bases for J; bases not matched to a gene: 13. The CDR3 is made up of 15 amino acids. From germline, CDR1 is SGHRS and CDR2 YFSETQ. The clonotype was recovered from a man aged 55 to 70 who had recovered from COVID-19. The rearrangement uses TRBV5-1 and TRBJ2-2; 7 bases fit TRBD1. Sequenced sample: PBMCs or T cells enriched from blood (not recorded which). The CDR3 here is CATEPGQSPTGELFF. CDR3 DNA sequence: TGCGCCACCGAGCCGGGACAGAGTCCTACCGGGGAGCTGTTTTTT.